This is a list of T cell receptor beta chains from one sample in a study of beta chain features in type 1 diabetes. Sequencing was performed with immunoSEQ multiplex PCR; in TCRdb, only in-frame clones are kept and a portion is missing. The table shows fewer than 55,000 clones, with approximately 45% occurring only once. The sequencing input was Tregs from blood. Receptor source: a man aged 30 to 39 with type 1 diabetes. Both conserved end residues are part of each CDR3. Fields, in order: CDR3 DNA, CDR3 protein, D gene, V gene, J gene, clone size, CDR3 length. A D gene is named only where the DNA matches it firmly. Part of the rows lack a size; the others show once, few, many or a class for expanded clones.

TGCGCCAGCAGCTTACAGACAGGGCCGAATAATTCACCCCTCCACTTT	CASSLQTGPNNSPLHF	TRBD1	TRBV5-1	TRBJ1-6	NA	16
TGTGCCAGCAGCCCACTGGGACAGGGTTTTGATCAGCCCCAGCATTTT	CASSPLGQGFDQPQHF	TRBD1	TRBV7-2	TRBJ1-5	NA	16
TGTGCCACCAGCACGCGACTAGCGGGGCCTCGGGATACGCAGTATTTT	CATSTRLAGPRDTQYF	TRBD2	TRBV15	TRBJ2-3	NA	16
TGTGCCAGCAGACCACAGGGGAGCTCCTACAATGAGCAGTTCTTC	CASRPQGSSYNEQFF	TRBD1	TRBV28	TRBJ2-1	NA	15
TGTGCCAGCAGCGGAATGAACAGGGGGCTAGGCTACACCTTC	CASSGMNRGLGYTF	TRBD1	TRBV7-2	TRBJ1-2	NA	14
TGCAGCGTTGAACGGCGGGAGAACACAGATACGCAGTATTTT	CSVERRENTDTQYF	TRBD2	TRBV29-1	TRBJ2-3	few	14
TGTGCCAGCAGCCCCAACGGCGGACAAAGCGTGTGGGGCTACACCTTC	CASSPNGGQSVWGYTF	NA	TRBV7-9	TRBJ1-2	few	16
TGTGCCACAGCCGGACTAGCGGCGATCTACGAGCAGTACTTC	CATAGLAAIYEQYF	TRBD2	TRBV10-3	TRBJ2-7	NA	14
TGTGCCAGCAGCCCGGACTCATACACCTACACCTTC	CASSPDSYTYTF	NA	TRBV6-6	TRBJ1-2	NA	12
TGTGCCAGCAGTTTAATTCACCGGCTAGCGGACACAGATACGCAGTATTTT	CASSLIHRLADTDTQYF	TRBD2	TRBV28	TRBJ2-3	few	17
TGTGCCAGCAGCCCCGGGTTAGCGGGAGAGGACGAGCAGTACTTC	CASSPGLAGEDEQYF	TRBD2	TRBV27	TRBJ2-7	NA	15
TGTGCCAGCTCTTCCTCCGTGGGGCGCGCGGACACCATATATTTT	CASSSSVGRADTIYF	NA	TRBV18	TRBJ1-3	few	15
TGTGCCAGCAGCTTAGGGGCGGGGGTGAAGCAGTTCTTC	CASSLGAGVKQFF	TRBD2	TRBV11-1	TRBJ2-1	NA	13